This TCR beta chain was profiled in a study of beta chain features in type 1 diabetes. On this clone: As yet, its antigen is unknown.

This CDR3 contains 15 residues. Trimming cost V 4 bases and J 6 bases, with 20 bases left between them. Looked up from germline, CDR1 is SGHNT and CDR2 is YYREEE (reference sequence). Regarding the study as a whole: It was possible that PCR favored shorter templates, equally so in patients and controls.

Reverse transcription of all isolated RNA meant that expressed TCRB transcripts were sequenced. Sequencing used immunoSEQ multiplex PCR; TCRdb keeps in-frame clones, though not all of them. The sample has under 450,000 clones, about 14% seen once; the top ten hold roughly 0.04%. The chain is built from TRBV5-4 and TRBJ2-7; no clear D. The sequence was obtained from a man aged 30 to 45 in good health. The sequencing sample was made of naive CD4+ T cells from blood. This chain's CDR3 is CASSLKEILGFEQYF. In DNA form, the CDR3 reads TGTGCCAGCAGCCTGAAAGAGATCCTCGGATTCGAGCAGTACTTC.